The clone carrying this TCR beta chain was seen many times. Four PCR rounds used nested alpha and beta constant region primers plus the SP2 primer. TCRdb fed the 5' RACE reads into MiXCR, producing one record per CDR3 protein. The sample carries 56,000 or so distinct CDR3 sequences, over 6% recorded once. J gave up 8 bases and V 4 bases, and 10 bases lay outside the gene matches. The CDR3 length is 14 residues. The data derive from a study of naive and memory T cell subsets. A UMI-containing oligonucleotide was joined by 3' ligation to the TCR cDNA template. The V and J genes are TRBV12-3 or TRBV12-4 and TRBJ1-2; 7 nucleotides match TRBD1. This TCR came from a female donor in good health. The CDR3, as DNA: TGTGCCAGCAGTTCGCGGGACAGCGTAAAAGGCTACACCTTC. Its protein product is CASSSRDSVKGYTF.